This TCR beta chain appears in the sequencing data of a study of cytomegalovirus exposure and HLA in healthy donors. Assay used: immunoSEQ multiplex PCR; TCRdb lists only in-frame clones, some missing. The table has a few hundred thousand clones, around 80% seen once. This clone was picked up a small number of times. The antigen is not known. The CDR3 runs to 14 residues. V shed 5 bases and J shed 3 bases, with 12 bases lying between them. Germline CDR1 reads SGHRS; CDR2 reads YFSETQ. Findings and limits, study-wide: Overall, approximately 150 TCR beta chains were annotated as cytomegalovirus-associated. Rarity characterized most TCR sequences, yet some public TCRs appeared in many donors.

The sequenced sample was PBMCs. This clonotype was obtained from a woman in her 30s in good health and CMV-seropositive. The V call is TRBV5-1, the J call TRBJ1-5, with D maybe TRBD1 (6 bases). As DNA, the CDR3 is TGCGCCAGCAGGCCTGGGGGCCACAATCAGCCCCAGCATTTT. Translated, it gives CASRPGGHNQPQHF. Variable domain in full (rest from reference TRBV5-1 and TRBJ1-5): KAGVTQTPRYLIKTRGQQVTLSCSPISGHRSVSWYQQTPGQGLQFLFEYFSETQRNKGNFPGRFSGRQFSNSRSEMNVSTLELGDSALYLCASRPGGHNQPQHFGDGTRLSIL.